This is a list of T cell receptor beta chains from one sample in a study of CD8+CD57+ T cells in acquired aplastic anemia. MiXCR was run by TCRdb on the reads, yielding one entry per CDR3 protein. The data contain 200,000 to 250,000 distinct CDR3 sequences, 50% to 70% of them singletons. Sequencing input: sorted CD4+, CD8+, or CD8+CD57+ T cells (not recorded which) from PBMCs. All receptors come from a human donor with aplastic anemia. Each CDR3 is given without its conserved first and last residue.

CDR3aa: SASRGAGNTIY
len: 11
v_gene: TRBV20-1
j_gene: TRBJ1-3

CDR3aa: ASLSGTPNEQF
len: 11
v_gene: TRBV2
j_gene: TRBJ2-1

CDR3aa: SAVLAGAGYEQY
len: 12
v_gene: TRBV20-1
j_gene: TRBJ2-7

CDR3aa: ASSYTSRTGVLGTEAF
len: 16
v_gene: TRBV5-4
j_gene: TRBJ1-1

CDR3aa: ASSQDGSSYGYT
len: 12
v_gene: TRBV4-2
j_gene: TRBJ1-2

CDR3aa: SASETGDYGYT
len: 11
v_gene: TRBV20-1
j_gene: TRBJ1-2

CDR3aa: ATSRPFPGQGGSEQY
len: 15
v_gene: TRBV15
j_gene: -

CDR3aa: ASSEASDAYNERF
len: 13
v_gene: TRBV10-2
j_gene: TRBJ2-1

CDR3aa: ASGLGLFTQY
len: 10
v_gene: TRBV2
j_gene: TRBJ2-3

CDR3aa: ASRSLDRNEQY
len: 11
v_gene: TRBV7-9
j_gene: TRBJ2-7

CDR3aa: ATKAGTSGSYEQY
len: 13
v_gene: TRBV5-1
j_gene: TRBJ2-7

CDR3aa: ASSSGFLTMTTDTQY
len: 15
v_gene: TRBV7-3
j_gene: TRBJ2-3